This T cell receptor beta chain was identified in a study of cytomegalovirus exposure and HLA in healthy donors. About the research overall: The 500 to 750 first-cohort repertoires and the 110 or so validation repertoires shared the same platform, a later analysis reported. Study observations and caveats: In vitro confirmation showed a few CMV-associated chains to be CMV antigen specific.

Notes on this clone: Antigen specificity is unknown.

The study drew the donors from its approximately 130-subject validation cohort, separate from the roughly 710-subject first cohort. Data came from immunoSEQ multiplex PCR; TCRdb stores just in-frame clones and leaves some out. The repertoire holds over 200,000 clones, with nearly 90% as singletons. Sequenced sample: PBMCs. The TCR originated in a woman aged 18 to 35 in good health and CMV-seronegative.

In DNA, the CDR3 is TGTGCCAGCAGCTTACTGGGCCTACCAAGCACAGATACGCAGTATTTT. This gives the protein CASSLLGLPSTDTQYF. V gene TRBV7-3 combines with J gene TRBJ2-3, with unresolved D. Germline V gives CDR1 SGHTA, CDR2 FQGTGA. V lost 2 bases and J 0 bases, leaving 12 bases between the germline ends. The CDR3 is made up of 16 amino acids.